The present T cell receptor (beta chain) was sequenced within a study of cytomegalovirus exposure and HLA in healthy donors. Overall study: Caucasian-associated ancestry cluster membership applied to about four fifths of 398 genotyped donors. Study conclusions and caveats: The productive fraction for most TCR beta V segments was about 87% or about 30% in an earlier analysis. The study put 150 or so TCR beta chains on its list as cytomegalovirus-associated.

The PCR ran on 60 Vbeta and 13 Jbeta primers. Produced via immunoSEQ multiplex PCR; TCRdb's table is partial and in-frame only. The sample data list about 130,000 clones. A remark on this clone: The antigen remains undetermined.

Source material: PBMCs. This sequence was found in a man in his thirties or forties in good health and CMV-seronegative.

The CDR3: CARGTSEYNEQFF. The CDR3 region has the DNA TGTGCCAGGGGGACTAGCGAGTACAATGAGCAGTTCTTC. The chain carries TRBV19 and TRBJ2-1, with 10 positions matching TRBD2. The CDR3 is 13 amino acids. The junction had 3 bases not matched to a gene; V was cut back by 9 bases and J by 4 bases. Germline V CDR1 and CDR2: LNHDA, SQIVND (reference sequence).